The present TCR beta chain was sequenced within a study of T cells in Graves' hyperthyroidism and ophthalmopathy. General observations from the study: Most thyroid-expanded clonotypes above 0.001 were also found in blood. A model of 13 V-J features distinguished ophthalmopathy from stable hyperthyroidism.

V lost 0 bases and J lost 3, with 9 bases in between. Germline V gene sequence: CDR1 GTSNPN, CDR2 SVGIG (reference sequence). CDR3 size: 13 residues. The table lists this clonotype with many counts. Its antigen is undetermined. Among the patients, aged 18 to 65, hyperthyroidism was newly diagnosed and had lasted under 2 months. Regions amplified from RNA transcripts were the TCR beta CDR3 regions. Using the HTBI primer set, a first-round RT-PCR was run on the TCR CDR3. TCRdb re-called the multiplex PCR reads through MiXCR, storing one row per CDR3 protein. The table has around 400,000 distinct CDR3 sequences, less than 15% seen once.

The rearrangement links TRBV30 to TRBJ2-7; D remains unclear. This receptor was taken from a woman aged 18 to 35 with Graves' hyperthyroidism. Sequenced input: blood. DNA of the CDR3: TGTGCCTGGAGTGTACAAGGGTACTACGAGCAGTACTTC. This sequence encodes CAWSVQGYYEQYF.